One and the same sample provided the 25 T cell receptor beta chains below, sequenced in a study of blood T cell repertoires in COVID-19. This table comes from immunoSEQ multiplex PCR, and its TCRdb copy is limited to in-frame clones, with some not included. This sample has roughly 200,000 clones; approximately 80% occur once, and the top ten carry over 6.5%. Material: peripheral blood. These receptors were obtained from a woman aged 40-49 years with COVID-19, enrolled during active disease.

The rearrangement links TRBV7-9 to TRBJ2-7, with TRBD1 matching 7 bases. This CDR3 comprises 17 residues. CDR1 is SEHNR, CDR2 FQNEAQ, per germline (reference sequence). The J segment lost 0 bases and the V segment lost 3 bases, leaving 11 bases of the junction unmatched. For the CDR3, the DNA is TGTGCCAGCAGCTTTCAGGACTTCGAGGGGGCCTCCTACGAGCAGTACTTC. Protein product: CASSFQDFEGASYEQYF.

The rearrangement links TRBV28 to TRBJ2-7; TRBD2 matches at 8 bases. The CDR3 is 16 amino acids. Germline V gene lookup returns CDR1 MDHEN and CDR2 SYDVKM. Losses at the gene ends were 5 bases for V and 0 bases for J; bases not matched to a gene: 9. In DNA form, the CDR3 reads TGTGCCAGCAGTCTCAGACTAGCGAATCCCTCCTACGAGCAGTACTTC. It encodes CASSLRLANPSYEQYF.

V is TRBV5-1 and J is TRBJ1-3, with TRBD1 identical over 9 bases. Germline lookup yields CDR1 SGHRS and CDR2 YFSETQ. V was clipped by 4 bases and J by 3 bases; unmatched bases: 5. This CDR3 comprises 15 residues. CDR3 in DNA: TGCGCCAGCAGCAGCACAGGGGGCAGTGGAAACACCATATATTTT. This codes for CASSSTGGSGNTIYF.

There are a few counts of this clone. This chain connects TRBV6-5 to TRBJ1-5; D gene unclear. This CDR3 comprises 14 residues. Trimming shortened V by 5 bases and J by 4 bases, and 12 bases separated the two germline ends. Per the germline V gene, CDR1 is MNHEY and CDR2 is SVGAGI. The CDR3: CASSPQTGNQPQHF. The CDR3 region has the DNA TGTGCCAGCAGTCCTCAGACTGGGAATCAGCCCCAGCATTTT.

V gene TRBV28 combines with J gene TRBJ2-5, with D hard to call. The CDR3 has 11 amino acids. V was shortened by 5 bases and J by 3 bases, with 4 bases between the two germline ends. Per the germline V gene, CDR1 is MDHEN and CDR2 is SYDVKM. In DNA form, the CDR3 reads TGTGCCAGCAGTACGGAAGAGACCCAGTACTTC. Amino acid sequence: CASSTEETQYF.

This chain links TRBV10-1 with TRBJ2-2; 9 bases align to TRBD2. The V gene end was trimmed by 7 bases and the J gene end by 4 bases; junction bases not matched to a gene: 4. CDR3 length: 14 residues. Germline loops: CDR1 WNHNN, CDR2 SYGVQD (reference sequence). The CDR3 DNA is TGCGCCAGCACCCTTAGCGGGGGCACCGGGGAGCTGTTTTTT. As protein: CASTLSGGTGELFF.

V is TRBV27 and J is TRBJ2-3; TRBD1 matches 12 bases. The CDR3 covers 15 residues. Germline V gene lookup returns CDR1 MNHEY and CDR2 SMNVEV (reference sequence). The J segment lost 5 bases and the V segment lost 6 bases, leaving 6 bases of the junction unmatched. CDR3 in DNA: TGTGCCAGCAGCACTGGGGACAGGGGGCGAGATACGCAGTATTTT. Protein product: CASSTGDRGRDTQYF.

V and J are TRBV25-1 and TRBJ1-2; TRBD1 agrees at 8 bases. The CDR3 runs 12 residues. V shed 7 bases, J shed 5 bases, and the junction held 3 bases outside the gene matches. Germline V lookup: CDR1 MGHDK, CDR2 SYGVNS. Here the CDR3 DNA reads TGTGCCAGCACAGGGGGCTGGTATGGCTACACCTTC. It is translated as CASTGGWYGYTF.

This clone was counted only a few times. CDR3 DNA sequence: TGTGCCAGCAGCGTCGGGGGGGCGCAATCGTTATACAATGAGCAGTTCTTC. It yields the protein CASSVGGAQSLYNEQFF. The chain joins TRBV9 to TRBJ2-1, with 8 bases fitting TRBD2. Germline V gives CDR1 SGDLS, CDR2 YYNGEE. Losses at the gene ends were 2 bases for V and 4 bases for J; bases not matched to a gene: 11. The CDR3 runs to 17 residues.

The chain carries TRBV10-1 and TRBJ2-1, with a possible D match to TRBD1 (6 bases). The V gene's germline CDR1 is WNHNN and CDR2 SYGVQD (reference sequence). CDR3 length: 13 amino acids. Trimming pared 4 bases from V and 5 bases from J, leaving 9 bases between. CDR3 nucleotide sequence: TGCGCCAGCAGTGGCTACAGGGACAATGAGCAGTTCTTC. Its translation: CASSGYRDNEQFF.

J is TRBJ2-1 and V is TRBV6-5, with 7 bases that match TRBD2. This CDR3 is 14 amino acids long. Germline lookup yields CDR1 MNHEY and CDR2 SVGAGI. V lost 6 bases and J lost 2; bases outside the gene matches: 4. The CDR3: CASRLGLAYNEQFF. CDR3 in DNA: TGTGCCAGCAGACTAGGACTAGCCTACAATGAGCAGTTCTTC.

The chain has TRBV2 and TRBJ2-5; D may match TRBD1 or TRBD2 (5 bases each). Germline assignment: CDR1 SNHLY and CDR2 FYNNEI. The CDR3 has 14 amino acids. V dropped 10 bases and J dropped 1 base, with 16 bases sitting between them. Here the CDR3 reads CATRGARLQETQYF. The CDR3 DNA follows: TGTGCCACCAGAGGGGCCAGGCTCCAAGAGACCCAGTACTTC.

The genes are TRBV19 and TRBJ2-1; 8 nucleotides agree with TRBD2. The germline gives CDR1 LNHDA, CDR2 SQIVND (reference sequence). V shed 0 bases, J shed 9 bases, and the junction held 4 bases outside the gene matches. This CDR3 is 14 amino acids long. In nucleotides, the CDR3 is TGTGCCAGTAGTATAGATCTGGCGGGAGGTGAGCAGTTCTTC. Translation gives CASSIDLAGGEQFF.

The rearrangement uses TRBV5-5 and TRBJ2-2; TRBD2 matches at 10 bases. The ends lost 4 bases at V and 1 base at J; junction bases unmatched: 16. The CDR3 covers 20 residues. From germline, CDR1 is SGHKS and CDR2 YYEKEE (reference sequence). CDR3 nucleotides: TGTGCCAGCAGCGATAGGACCGGTCCGACTAGCGGGCTGAACACCGGGGAGCTGTTTTTT. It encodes CASSDRTGPTSGLNTGELFF.

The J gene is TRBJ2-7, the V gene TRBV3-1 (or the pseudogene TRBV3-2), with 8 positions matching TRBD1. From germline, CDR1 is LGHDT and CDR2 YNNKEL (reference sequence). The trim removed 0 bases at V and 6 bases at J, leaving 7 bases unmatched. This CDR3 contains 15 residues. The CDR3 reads CASSQDRTGSSEQYF. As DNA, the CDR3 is TGTGCCAGCAGCCAAGATAGGACAGGGTCTTCCGAGCAGTACTTC.

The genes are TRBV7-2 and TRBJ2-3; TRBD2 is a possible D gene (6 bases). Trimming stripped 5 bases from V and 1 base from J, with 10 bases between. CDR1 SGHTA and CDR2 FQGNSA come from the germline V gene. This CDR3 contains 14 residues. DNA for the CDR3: TGTGCCAGCAGCGTGTCGGGGGGCACAGATACGCAGTATTTT. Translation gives CASSVSGGTDTQYF.

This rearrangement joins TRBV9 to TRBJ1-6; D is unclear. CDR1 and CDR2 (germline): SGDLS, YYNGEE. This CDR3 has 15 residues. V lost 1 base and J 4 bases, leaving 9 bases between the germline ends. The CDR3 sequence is CASSVREGYNSPLHF. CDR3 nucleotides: TGTGCCAGCAGCGTACGGGAGGGTTATAATTCACCCCTCCACTTT.

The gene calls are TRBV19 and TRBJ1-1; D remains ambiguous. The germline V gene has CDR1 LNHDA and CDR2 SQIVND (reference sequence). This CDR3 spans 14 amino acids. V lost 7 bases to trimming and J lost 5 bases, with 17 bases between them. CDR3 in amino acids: CASTEYGSRTEAFF. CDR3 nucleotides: TGTGCCAGTACGGAATACGGCTCCAGGACTGAAGCTTTCTTT. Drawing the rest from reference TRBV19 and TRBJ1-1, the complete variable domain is DGGITQSPKYLFRKEGQNVTLSCEQNLNHDAMYWYRQDPGQGLRLIYYSQIVNDFQKGDIAEGYSVSREKKESFPLTVTSAQKNPTAFYLCASTEYGSRTEAFFGQGTRLTVV.

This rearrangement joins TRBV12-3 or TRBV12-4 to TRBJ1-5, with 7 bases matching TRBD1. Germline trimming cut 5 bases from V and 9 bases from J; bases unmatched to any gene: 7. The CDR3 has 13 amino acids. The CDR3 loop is CASSPRGPGPQHF. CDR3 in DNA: TGTGCCAGCAGTCCTAGGGGGCCGGGGCCCCAGCATTTT.

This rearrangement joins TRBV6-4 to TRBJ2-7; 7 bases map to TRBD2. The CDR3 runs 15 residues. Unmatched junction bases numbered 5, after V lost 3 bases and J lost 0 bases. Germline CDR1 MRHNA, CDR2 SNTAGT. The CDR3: CASSEVGGSSYEQYF. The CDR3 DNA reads TGTGCCAGCAGTGAGGTGGGCGGGAGCTCCTACGAGCAGTACTTC.

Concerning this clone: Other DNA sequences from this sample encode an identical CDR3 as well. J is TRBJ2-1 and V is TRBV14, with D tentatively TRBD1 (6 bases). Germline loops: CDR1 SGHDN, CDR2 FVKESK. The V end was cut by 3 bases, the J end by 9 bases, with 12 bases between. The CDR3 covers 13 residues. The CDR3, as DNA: TGTGCCAGCAGCCAGGCCCTAGGGGGTGAGCAGTTCTTC. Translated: CASSQALGGEQFF.

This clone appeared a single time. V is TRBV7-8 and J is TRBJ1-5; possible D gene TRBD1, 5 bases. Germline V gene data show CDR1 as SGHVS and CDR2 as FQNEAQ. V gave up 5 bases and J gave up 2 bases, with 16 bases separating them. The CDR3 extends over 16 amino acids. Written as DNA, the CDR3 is TGTGCCAGCAGCACACGGAGCGGGACGGGCAATCAGCCCCAGCATTTT. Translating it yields CASSTRSGTGNQPQHF.

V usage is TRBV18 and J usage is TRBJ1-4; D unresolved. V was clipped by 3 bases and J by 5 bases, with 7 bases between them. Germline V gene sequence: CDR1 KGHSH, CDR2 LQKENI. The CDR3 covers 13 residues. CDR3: CASSPRSNEKLFF. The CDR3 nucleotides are TGTGCCAGCTCACCTCGTTCGAATGAAAAACTGTTTTTT. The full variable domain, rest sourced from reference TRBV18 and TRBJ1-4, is NAGVMQNPRHLVRRRGQEARLRCSPMKGHSHVYWYRQLPEEGLKFMVYLQKENIIDESGMPKERFSAEFPKEGPSILRIQQVVRGDSAAYFCASSPRSNEKLFFGSGTQLSVL.

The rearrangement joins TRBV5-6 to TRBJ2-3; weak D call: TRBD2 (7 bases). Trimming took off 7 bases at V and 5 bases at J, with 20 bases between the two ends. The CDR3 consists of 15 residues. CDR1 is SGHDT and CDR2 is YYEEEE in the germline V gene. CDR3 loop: CASDGGSGTRDTQYF. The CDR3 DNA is TGTGCCAGCGACGGCGGGAGTGGGACACGAGATACGCAGTATTTT. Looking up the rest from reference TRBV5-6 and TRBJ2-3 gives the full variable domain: DAGVTQSPTHLIKTRGQQVTLRCSPKSGHDTVSWYQQALGQGPQFIFQYYEEEERQRGNFPDRFSGHQFPNYSSELNVNALLLGDSALYLCASDGGSGTRDTQYFGPGTRLTVL.

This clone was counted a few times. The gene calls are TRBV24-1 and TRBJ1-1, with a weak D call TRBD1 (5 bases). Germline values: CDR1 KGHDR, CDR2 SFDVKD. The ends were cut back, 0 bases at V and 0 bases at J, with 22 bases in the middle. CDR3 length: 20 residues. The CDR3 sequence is CATSDLSKGPKGRMNTEAFF. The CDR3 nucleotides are TGTGCCACCAGTGATTTGTCAAAGGGGCCGAAGGGGCGGATGAACACTGAAGCTTTCTTT.